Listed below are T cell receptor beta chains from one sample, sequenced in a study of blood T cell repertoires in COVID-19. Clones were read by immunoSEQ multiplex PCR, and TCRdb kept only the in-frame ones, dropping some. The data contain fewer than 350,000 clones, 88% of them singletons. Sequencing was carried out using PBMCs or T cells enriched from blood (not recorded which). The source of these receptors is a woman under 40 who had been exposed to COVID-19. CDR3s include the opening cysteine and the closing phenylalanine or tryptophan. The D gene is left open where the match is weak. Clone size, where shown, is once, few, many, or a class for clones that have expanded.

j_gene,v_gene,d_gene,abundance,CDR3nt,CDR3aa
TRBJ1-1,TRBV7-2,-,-,TGTGCCAGCAGCCAGGGACATTGGAACACTGAAGCTTTCTTT,CASSQGHWNTEAFF
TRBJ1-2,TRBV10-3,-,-,TGTGCCATCAGGGACAGCCTCTCAGTCTATGGCTACACCTTC,CAIRDSLSVYGYTF
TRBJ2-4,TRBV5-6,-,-,TGTGCCAGCAGCTTGGAGTTTCAGGGTCCCAAAAACATTCAGTACTTC,CASSLEFQGPKNIQYF
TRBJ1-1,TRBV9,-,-,TGTGCCAGCAGCCCGGGAGGGGGATCGAACACTGAAGCTTTCTTT,CASSPGGGSNTEAFF
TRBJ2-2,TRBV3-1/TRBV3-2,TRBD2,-,TGTGCCAGCAGCCATTACGGACTAGCGGGGAACACCGGGGAGCTGTTTTTT,CASSHYGLAGNTGELFF
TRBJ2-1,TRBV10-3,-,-,TGTGCCATCAGTGTCCAGGGGGGCTCCAATGAGCAGTTCTTC,CAISVQGGSNEQFF
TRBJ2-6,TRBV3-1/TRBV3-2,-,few,TGTGCCAGCAGCCAAGATGCGACTGGGGCCAACGTCCTGACTTTC,CASSQDATGANVLTF
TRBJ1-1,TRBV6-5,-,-,TGTGCCAGCAGGAGCTCCCGGAACACTGAAGCTTTCTTT,CASRSSRNTEAFF
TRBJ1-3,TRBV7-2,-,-,TGTGCCAGCAGCTTAGCGCGGAGGGGAAATGCTGGAAACACCATATATTTT,CASSLARRGNAGNTIYF
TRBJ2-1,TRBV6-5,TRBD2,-,TGTGCCAGCAGTAAAACGCTAGCGGGCCCCAATGAGCAGTTCTTC,CASSKTLAGPNEQFF
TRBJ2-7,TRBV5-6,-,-,TGTGCCAGCAGCGGGGACGAGGAGGGCCCCTACGAGCAGTACTTC,CASSGDEEGPYEQYF
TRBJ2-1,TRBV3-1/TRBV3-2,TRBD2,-,TGTGCCAGCAGCCAAGGGGGACTAGCCTTCGATGAGCAGTTCTTC,CASSQGGLAFDEQFF
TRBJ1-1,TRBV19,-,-,TGTGCCAGTAGTATCGGGGTGGCGATGAACACTGAAGCTTTCTTT,CASSIGVAMNTEAFF
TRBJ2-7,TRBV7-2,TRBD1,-,TGTGCCAGCAGCTTAGGGGCCTATACGGACAGGGACTTC,CASSLGAYTDRDF
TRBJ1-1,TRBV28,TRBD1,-,TGTGCCAGCACCAGGGGGCGTTGGGGCACTGAAGCTTTCTTT,CASTRGRWGTEAFF
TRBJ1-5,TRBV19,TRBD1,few,TGTGCCAGTAGTATAAAAGGGACAGGGACTAATCAGCCCCAGCATTTT,CASSIKGTGTNQPQHF
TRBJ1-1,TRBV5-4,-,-,TGTGCCAGCAGCTCACAGATTGGCGACACTGAAGCTTTCTTT,CASSSQIGDTEAFF
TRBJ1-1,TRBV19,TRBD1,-,TGTGCCAGTAGTGCGGGGACAGGGTATTCTGAAGCTTTCTTT,CASSAGTGYSEAFF
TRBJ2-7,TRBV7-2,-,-,TGTGCCAGCAGCGAATCGGGGTACGAGCAGTACTTC,CASSESGYEQYF
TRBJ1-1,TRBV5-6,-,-,TGTGCCAGCAGCTTGACAGGGACCAAGGCTTTCTTT,CASSLTGTKAFF
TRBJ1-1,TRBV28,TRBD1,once,TGTGCCAGCCCACCCGACAGGGGGCAGAACACTGAAGCTTTCTTT,CASPPDRGQNTEAFF
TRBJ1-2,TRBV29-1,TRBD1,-,TGCAGCGGCGTGACAGGGGGCGGTCGTGGCTACACCTTC,CSGVTGGGRGYTF
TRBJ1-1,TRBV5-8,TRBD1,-,TGTGCCAGCAGCCGCAGACAGGGGAGCGCTGAAGCTTTCTTT,CASSRRQGSAEAFF
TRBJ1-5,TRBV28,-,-,TGTGCCAGCAGTCTGGACACTCAGCCCCAGCATTTT,CASSLDTQPQHF
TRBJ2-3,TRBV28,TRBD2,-,TGTGCCAGCAGTTTACTAGGACTAGCGGTGTCGGTAGATACGCAGTATTTT,CASSLLGLAVSVDTQYF
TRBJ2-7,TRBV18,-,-,TGTGCCAGCTCACCACCAGGCGACAGGCCCTACGAGCAGTACTTC,CASSPPGDRPYEQYF
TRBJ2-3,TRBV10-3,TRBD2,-,TGTGCCATCAGTGCCCTAGCGGAACTTAGCACAGATACGCAGTATTTT,CAISALAELSTDTQYF
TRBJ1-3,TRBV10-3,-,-,TGTGCCAGTTCGGGGGGCTCTGGAAACACCATATATTTT,CASSGGSGNTIYF
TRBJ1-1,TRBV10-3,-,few,TGTGCCATCACCGGGACGGGGGTTAGGGACACTGAAGCTTTCTTT,CAITGTGVRDTEAFF
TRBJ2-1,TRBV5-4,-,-,TGTGCCAGCAGCTTGGGAGGGTTCAGCTCCTACAATGAGCAGTTCTTC,CASSLGGFSSYNEQFF
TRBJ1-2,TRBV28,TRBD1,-,TGTGCCAGCAGTCTATCGGGAGGACAGGGGTCCGACTATGGCTACACCTTC,CASSLSGGQGSDYGYTF
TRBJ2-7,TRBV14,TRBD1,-,TGTGCCAGCAGCCGAGTAATAGATACCGGGACAGCCTACGAGCAGTACTTC,CASSRVIDTGTAYEQYF
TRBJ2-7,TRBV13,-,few,TGTGCCAGCAGCTTAGGCAGGGCTACCTACGAGCAGTACTTC,CASSLGRATYEQYF
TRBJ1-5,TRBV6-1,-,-,TGTGCCAGCAGTGAAGTTGGAGGGGAGCATTTT,CASSEVGGEHF
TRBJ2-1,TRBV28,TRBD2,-,TGTGCCAGCAGTTCACTAGCGGGATCCTACAATGAGCAGTTCTTC,CASSSLAGSYNEQFF
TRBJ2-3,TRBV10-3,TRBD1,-,TGTGCCATCAGTTCACAGGGGGCAACAGATACGCAGTATTTT,CAISSQGATDTQYF
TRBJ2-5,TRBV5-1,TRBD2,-,TGCGCCAGCAGCCTTTTAGCGGGAGGGCGGGAGACCCAGTACTTC,CASSLLAGGRETQYF
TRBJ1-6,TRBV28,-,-,TGTGCCAGCAGTTTGGGGGGTAATTCACCCCTCCACTTT,CASSLGGNSPLHF
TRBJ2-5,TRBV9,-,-,TGTGCCAGCAGCGTAGGTCCAGCGGGAGAGACCCAGTACTTC,CASSVGPAGETQYF
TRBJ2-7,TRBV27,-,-,TGTGCCAGCAGCCGACAGAATGCACCAGTCTACGAGCAGTACTTC,CASSRQNAPVYEQYF
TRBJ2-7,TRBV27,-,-,TGTGCCAGCAGTTCCGTTACAGGGATTACCTACGAGCAGTACTTC,CASSSVTGITYEQYF
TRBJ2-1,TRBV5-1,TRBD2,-,TGCGCCAGCAATACAGCGGGAGAGGTCGGTGAGCAGTTCTTC,CASNTAGEVGEQFF